The 12 T cell receptor beta chains given below trace back to one sample, sequenced in a study of beta chain features in type 1 diabetes. The whole isolated RNA underwent reverse transcription, so sequencing captured expressed TCRB transcripts. Data came from immunoSEQ multiplex PCR; TCRdb stores just in-frame clones and leaves some out. Of 140,000 to 150,000 clones listed, about 44% are singletons. The material sequenced was Tregs from blood. These receptors were collected from a man aged 18 to 29 in good health.

CDR3 residues: CASSGDRLNTEAFF. CDR3 bases: TGTGCCAGCAGCGGGGACAGACTGAACACTGAAGCTTTCTTT. The chain joins TRBV9 to TRBJ1-1, with TRBD1 matching over 7 bases. The CDR3 runs to 14 residues. Germline assignment: CDR1 SGDLS and CDR2 YYNGEE. J lost 0 bases, V lost 3 bases, and 2 bases had no gene match. Using reference TRBV9 and TRBJ1-1 for the parts outside the CDR3, the full variable domain is DSGVTQTPKHLITATGQRVTLRCSPRSGDLSVYWYQQSLDQGLQFLIQYYNGEERAKGNILERFSAQQFPDLHSELNLSSLELGDSALYFCASSGDRLNTEAFFGQGTRLTVV.

This clone was seen only a few times. The gene calls are TRBV29-1 and TRBJ1-6, with 8 nucleotides matching TRBD1. Trimming cost V 7 bases and J 5 bases; bases outside gene matches: 4. This CDR3 is 13 amino acids long. Germline V gene lookup returns CDR1 SQVTM and CDR2 ANQGSEA. The CDR3 nucleotides read TGCAGCGCTGCGACAGGGGATAATTCACCCCTCCACTTT. As protein: CSAATGDNSPLHF.

The chain has TRBV6-5 and TRBJ1-5; 9 nucleotides agree with TRBD1. CDR1 and CDR2 (germline): MNHEY, SVGAGI. This CDR3 has 15 residues. V lost 4 bases and J lost 5; bases outside the gene matches: 6. The DNA of the CDR3 is TGTGCCAGCAGTTCCACAGGGGGCGGTTATCAGCCCCAGCATTTT. Its protein is CASSSTGGGYQPQHF.

This sequence joins TRBV7-9 and TRBJ2-7, with D perhaps matching TRBD2 (6 bases). Germline values: CDR1 SEHNR, CDR2 FQNEAQ (reference sequence). CDR3 size: 14 residues. V lost 1 base and J lost 0, with 7 bases in between. DNA of the CDR3: TGTGCCAGCAGCTTAGGGGGACTCTCCTACGAGCAGTACTTC. As protein: CASSLGGLSYEQYF.

The chain uses TRBV30 and TRBJ2-7; D gene unclear. Germline-derived CDR1 and CDR2 are GTSNPN and SVGIG (reference sequence). The V end lost 1 base, the J end lost 3 bases, and 7 bases lay between the germline ends. This CDR3 comprises 12 residues. CDR3 sequence: CAWSGQVYEQYF. The CDR3 region has the DNA TGTGCCTGGAGTGGGCAGGTCTACGAGCAGTACTTC.

This chain connects TRBV19 to TRBJ2-5; D possibly corresponds to TRBD2 (7 bases). Trimming removed 5 bases at V and 11 bases at J, with 21 bases between. This CDR3 is built from 14 residues. The germline V gene encodes CDR1 LNHDA and CDR2 SQIVND (reference sequence). Written as DNA, the CDR3 is TGTGCCAGTAGTCAGGACCGACAGGCGGGAGAGCAGTACTTC. Encoded protein: CASSQDRQAGEQYF.

This clone was seen once. This chain joins TRBV29-1 and TRBJ1-1, with D unresolved. Germline CDR1 reads SQVTM; CDR2 reads ANQGSEA. The CDR3 sequence is 12 residues long. V was trimmed by 1 base and J by 6 bases, leaving 9 bases between them. CDR3 in DNA: TGCAGCGTTGAAGTTGGAGGCCCTGAAGCTTTCTTT. This translates into CSVEVGGPEAFF. Full variable domain (rest looked up from reference TRBV29-1 and TRBJ1-1): SAVISQKPSRDICQRGTSLTIQCQVDSQVTMMFWYRQQPGQSLTLIATANQGSEATYESGFVIDKFPISRPNLTFSTLTVSNMSPEDSSIYLCSVEVGGPEAFFGQGTRLTVV.

This clone was observed a handful of times. This chain uses TRBV10-3 with TRBJ2-1; 8 positions agree with TRBD2. Germline CDR1 and CDR2: ENHRY and SYGVKD. The V and J ends lost 2 bases and 1 base, in that order; junction bases with no gene match: 4. This CDR3 is built from 16 residues. The CDR3 region has the DNA TGTGCCATCAGTGAGCCAGCGGGGGTTTCCTACAATGAGCAGTTCTTC. Translating gives CAISEPAGVSYNEQFF.

The chain joins TRBV14 to TRBJ2-2; D is unclear. CDR1 is SGHDN and CDR2 is FVKESK in the germline V gene. V was clipped by 1 base and J by 3 bases, with 3 bases between them. The CDR3 sequence is 13 residues long. CDR3 sequence: CASSQAYTGELFF. As DNA, the CDR3 is TGTGCCAGCAGCCAAGCTTACACCGGGGAGCTGTTTTTT.

Of note for this clone: Germline and junction disagree at one end, which may indicate a read error. V gene TRBV11-2 combines with J gene TRBJ2-7; 7 nucleotides match TRBD1. CDR3 length equals 15 residues. Looked up from germline, CDR1 is SGHAT and CDR2 is FQNNGV. The chain's CDR3 is CASSLDVSGGDEQYF. The CDR3 region has the DNA TGTGCCAGCAGCCTAGACGTGTCAGGGGGAGACGAGCAGTACTTC. Drawing the rest from reference TRBV11-2 and TRBJ2-7, the complete variable domain is EAGVAQSPRYKIIEKRQSVAFWCNPISGHATLYWYQQILGQGPKLLIQFQNNGVVDDSQLPKDRFSAERLKGVDSTLKIQPAKLEDSAVYLCASSLDVSGGDEQYFGPGTRLTVT.

This clone occurred a few times. The chain employs TRBV7-9 and TRBJ2-3; 11 bases fit TRBD2. The V segment lost 2 bases and the J segment 0 bases; nucleotides outside the gene matches: 1. Per germline, CDR1 SEHNR and CDR2 FQNEAQ (reference sequence). The CDR3 length is 16 residues. CDR3 region: CASSLRTSGSTDTQYF. DNA for the CDR3: TGTGCCAGCAGCTTACGGACTAGCGGGAGCACAGATACGCAGTATTTT.

V is TRBV9 and J is TRBJ2-1; TRBD2 matches 12 bases. The junction had 7 bases not matched to a gene; V was cut back by 3 bases and J by 6 bases. Germline CDR1 and CDR2: SGDLS and YYNGEE. The CDR3 contains 16 residues. In nucleotides, the CDR3 is TGTGCCAGCAGCGCCCCGGGACTAGCGGGTACCAATGAGCAGTTCTTC. Encoded protein: CASSAPGLAGTNEQFF.